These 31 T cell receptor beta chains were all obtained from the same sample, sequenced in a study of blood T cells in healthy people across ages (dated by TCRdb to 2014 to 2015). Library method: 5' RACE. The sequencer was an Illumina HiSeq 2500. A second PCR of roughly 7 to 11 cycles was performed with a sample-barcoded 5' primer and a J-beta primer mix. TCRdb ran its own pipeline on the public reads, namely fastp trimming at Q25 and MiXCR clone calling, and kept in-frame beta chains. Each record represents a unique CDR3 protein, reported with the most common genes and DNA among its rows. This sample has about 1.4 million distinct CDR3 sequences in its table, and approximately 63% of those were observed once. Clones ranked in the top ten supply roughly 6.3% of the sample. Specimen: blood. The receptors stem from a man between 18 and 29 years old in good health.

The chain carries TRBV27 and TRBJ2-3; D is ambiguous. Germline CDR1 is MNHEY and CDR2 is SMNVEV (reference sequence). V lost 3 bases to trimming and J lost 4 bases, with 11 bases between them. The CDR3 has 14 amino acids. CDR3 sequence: CASSLTIEADTQYF. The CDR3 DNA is TGTGCCAGCAGTTTGACCATCGAGGCAGATACGCAGTATTTT.

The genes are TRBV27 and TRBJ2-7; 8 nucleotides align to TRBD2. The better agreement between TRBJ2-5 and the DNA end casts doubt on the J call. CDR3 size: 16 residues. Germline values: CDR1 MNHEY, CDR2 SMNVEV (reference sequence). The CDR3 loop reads CASSLSTLAGGETQYF. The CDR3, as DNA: TGTGCCAGCAGTTTATCAACTCTAGCGGGCGGAGAGACCCAGTACTTC.

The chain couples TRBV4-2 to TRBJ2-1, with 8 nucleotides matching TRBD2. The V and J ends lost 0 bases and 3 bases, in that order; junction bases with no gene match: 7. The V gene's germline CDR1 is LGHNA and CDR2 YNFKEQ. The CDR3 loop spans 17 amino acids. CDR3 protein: CASSQDVAGGRYNEQFF. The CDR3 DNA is TGTGCCAGCAGCCAAGATGTGGCGGGAGGTCGCTACAATGAGCAGTTCTTC.

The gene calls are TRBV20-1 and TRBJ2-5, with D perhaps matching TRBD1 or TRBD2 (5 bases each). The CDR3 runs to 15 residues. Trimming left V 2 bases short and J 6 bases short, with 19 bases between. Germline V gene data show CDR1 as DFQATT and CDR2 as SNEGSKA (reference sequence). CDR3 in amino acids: CSARWAPSGTKTQYF. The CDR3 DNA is TGCAGTGCTAGATGGGCCCCGTCAGGGACGAAGACCCAGTACTTC.

This chain's CDR3 is CASTPNQGGEKLFF. In nucleotides, the CDR3 is TGTGCCAGCACCCCAAATCAAGGGGGGGAAAAACTGTTTTTT. The V and J genes are TRBV7-6 and TRBJ1-4; possible D gene TRBD1, 6 bases. The length of the CDR3 is 14 residues. The germline V and J ends were trimmed by 7 bases and 8 bases, with 17 bases remaining between them. CDR1 and CDR2 (germline): SGHVS, FNYEAQ.

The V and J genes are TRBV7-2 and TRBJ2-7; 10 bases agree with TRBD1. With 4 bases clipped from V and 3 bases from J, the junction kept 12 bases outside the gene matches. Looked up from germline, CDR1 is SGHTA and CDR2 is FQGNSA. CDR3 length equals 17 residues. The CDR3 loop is CASSSPRATGGSYEQYF. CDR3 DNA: TGTGCCAGCAGCTCCCCGCGCGCGACAGGGGGCAGCTACGAGCAGTACTTC.

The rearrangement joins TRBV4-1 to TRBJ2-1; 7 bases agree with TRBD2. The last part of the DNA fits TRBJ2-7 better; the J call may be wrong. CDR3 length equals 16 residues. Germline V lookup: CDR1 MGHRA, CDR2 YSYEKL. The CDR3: CASSLIGGRSYNEQYF. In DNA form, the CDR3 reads TGCGCCAGCAGCCTCATCGGGGGGAGGTCCTACAATGAGCAGTACTTC.

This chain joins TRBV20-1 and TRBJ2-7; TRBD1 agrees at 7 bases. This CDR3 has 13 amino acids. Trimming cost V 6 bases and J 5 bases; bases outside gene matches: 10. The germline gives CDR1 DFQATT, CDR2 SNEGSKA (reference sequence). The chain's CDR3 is CSAITTGHDEQYF. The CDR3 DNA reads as TGCAGTGCAATCACGACAGGGCACGACGAGCAGTACTTC.

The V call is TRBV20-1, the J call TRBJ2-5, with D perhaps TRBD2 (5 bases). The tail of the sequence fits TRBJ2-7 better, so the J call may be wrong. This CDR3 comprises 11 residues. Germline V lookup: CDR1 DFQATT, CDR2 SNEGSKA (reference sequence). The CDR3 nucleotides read TGCAGTGCCAGGACTGCCGGCGAGCAGTACTTC. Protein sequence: CSARTAGEQYF.

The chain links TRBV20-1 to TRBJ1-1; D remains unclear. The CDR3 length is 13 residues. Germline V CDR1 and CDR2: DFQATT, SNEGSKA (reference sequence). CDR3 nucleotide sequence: TGCAGCGCCAAGACAACAATGAACACTGAAGCTTTCTTT. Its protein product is CSAKTTMNTEAFF.

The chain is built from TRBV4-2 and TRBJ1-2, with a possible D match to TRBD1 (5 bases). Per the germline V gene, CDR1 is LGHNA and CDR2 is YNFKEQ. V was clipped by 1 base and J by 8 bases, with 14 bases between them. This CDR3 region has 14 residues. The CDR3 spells CASSQGDSGAGYTF. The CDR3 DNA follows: TGTGCCAGCAGCCAAGGTGACAGTGGGGCCGGCTACACCTTC.

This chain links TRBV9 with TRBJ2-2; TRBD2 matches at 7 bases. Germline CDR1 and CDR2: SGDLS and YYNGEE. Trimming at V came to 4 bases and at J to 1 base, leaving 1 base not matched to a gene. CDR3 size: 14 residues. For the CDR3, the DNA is TGTGCCAGCAGCATAGCGGGGAACACCGGGGAGCTGTTTTTT. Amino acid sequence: CASSIAGNTGELFF.

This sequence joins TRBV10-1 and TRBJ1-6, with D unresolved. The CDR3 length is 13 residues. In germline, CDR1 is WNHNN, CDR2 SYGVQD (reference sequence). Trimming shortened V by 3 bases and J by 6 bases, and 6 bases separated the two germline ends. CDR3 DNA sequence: TGCGCCAGCAGTGACGGCGGTAATTCACCCCTCCACTTT. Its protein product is CASSDGGNSPLHF.

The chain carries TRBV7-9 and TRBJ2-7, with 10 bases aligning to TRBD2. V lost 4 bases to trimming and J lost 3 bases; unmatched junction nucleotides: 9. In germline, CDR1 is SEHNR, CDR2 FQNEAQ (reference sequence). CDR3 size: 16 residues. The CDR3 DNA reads TGTGCCAGCAGCTACTACGGGGGACTAGCGAGCTACGAGCAGTACTTC. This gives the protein CASSYYGGLASYEQYF.

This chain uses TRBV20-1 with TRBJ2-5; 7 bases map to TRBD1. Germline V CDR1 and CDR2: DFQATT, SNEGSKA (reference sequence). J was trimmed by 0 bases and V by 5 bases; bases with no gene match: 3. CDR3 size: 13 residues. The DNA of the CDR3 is TGCAGTGCTCTGGGACAGTACCAAGAGACCCAGTACTTC. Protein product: CSALGQYQETQYF.

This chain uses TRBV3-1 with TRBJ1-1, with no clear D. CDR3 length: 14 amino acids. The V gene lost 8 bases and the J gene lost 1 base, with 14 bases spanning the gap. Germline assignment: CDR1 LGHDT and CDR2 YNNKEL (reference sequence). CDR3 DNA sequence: TGTGCCAGCGGCGGGGAATGGGAGAACACTGAAGCTTTCTTT. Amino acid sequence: CASGGEWENTEAFF.

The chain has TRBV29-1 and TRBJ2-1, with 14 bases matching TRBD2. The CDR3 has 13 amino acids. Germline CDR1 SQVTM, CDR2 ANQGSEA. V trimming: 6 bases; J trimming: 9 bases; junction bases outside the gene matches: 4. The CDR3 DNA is TGCAGCGTGGGACTAGCGGGAGCTCTTGAGCAGTTCTTC. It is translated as CSVGLAGALEQFF.

The CDR3 DNA reads as TGTGCCAGCAGACGCGCCGGGACAGGGACTGGGGCCAACGTCCTGACTTTC. Its protein is CASRRAGTGTGANVLTF. The J gene is TRBJ2-6, the V gene TRBV28, with TRBD1 matching over 9 bases. Germline V lookup: CDR1 MDHEN, CDR2 SYDVKM. The CDR3 has 17 amino acids. V was clipped by 6 bases and J by 2 bases; unmatched bases: 8.

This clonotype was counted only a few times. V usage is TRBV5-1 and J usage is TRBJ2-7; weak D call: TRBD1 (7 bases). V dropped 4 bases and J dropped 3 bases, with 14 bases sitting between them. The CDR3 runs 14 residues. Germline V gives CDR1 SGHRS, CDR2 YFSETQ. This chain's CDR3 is CASSLAGQIYEQYF. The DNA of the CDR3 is TGCGCCAGCAGCCTTGCGGGACAGATCTACGAGCAGTACTTC.

This chain's CDR3 is CASSYSERDTQYF. DNA of the CDR3: TGTGCCAGCAGTTACTCAGAGCGAGATACGCAGTATTTT. J is TRBJ2-3 and V is TRBV6-5; no firm D call. The germline CDR1 and CDR2 sequences are MNHEY and SVGAGI. The V gene lost 0 bases and the J gene lost 5 bases, with 6 bases spanning the gap. The CDR3 is 13 amino acids.

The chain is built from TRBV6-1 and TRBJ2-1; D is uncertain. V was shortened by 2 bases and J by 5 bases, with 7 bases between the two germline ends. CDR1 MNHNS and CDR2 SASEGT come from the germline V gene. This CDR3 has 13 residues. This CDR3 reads CASSESGHNEQFF. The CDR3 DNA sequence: TGTGCCAGCAGTGAATCTGGCCACAATGAGCAGTTCTTC.

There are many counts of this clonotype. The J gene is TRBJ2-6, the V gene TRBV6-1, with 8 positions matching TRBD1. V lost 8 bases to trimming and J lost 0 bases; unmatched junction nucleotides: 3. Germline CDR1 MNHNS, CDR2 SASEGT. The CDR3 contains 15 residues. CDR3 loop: CASDRGHSGANVLTF. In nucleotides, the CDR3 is TGTGCCAGCGACAGGGGACACTCTGGGGCCAACGTCCTGACTTTC.

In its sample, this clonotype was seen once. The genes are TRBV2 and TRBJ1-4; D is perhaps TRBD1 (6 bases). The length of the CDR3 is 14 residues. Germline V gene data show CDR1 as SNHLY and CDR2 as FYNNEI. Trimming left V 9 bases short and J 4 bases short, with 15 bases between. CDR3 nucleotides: TGTGCCAGTAGGGGGGCTGACTATAATGAAAAACTGTTTTTT. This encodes CASRGADYNEKLFF.

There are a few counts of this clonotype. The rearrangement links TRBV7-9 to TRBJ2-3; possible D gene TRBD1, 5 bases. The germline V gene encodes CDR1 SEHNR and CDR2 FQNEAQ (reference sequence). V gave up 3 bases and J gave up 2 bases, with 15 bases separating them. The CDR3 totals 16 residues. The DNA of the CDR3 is TGTGCCAGCAGCTTTTCCCCGGAAGGGGTCACAGATACGCAGTATTTT. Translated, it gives CASSFSPEGVTDTQYF.

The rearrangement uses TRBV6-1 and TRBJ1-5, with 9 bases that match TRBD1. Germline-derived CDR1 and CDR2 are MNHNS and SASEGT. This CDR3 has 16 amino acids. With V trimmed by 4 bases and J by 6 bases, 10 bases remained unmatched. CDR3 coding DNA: TGTGCCAGCAGTGTAACCGGGACAGGGTTGGGTCAGCCCCAGCATTTT. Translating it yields CASSVTGTGLGQPQHF.

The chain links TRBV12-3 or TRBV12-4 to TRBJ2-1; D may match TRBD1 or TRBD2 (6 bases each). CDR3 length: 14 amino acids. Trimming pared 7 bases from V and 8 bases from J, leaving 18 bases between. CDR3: CASNSRGVGDEQFF. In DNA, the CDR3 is TGTGCCAGCAATAGTAGGGGGGTCGGCGATGAGCAGTTCTTC.

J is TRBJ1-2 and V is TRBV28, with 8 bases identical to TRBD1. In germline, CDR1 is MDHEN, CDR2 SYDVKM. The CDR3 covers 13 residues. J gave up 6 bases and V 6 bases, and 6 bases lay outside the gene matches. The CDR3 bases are TGTGCCAGCAGCCCCAGGGGGCGGAATGGCTACACCTTC. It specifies CASSPRGRNGYTF.

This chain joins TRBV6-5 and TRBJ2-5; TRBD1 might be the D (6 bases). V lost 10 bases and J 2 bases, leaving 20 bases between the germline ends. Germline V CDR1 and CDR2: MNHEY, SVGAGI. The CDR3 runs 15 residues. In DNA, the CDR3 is TGTGCCACTAACACCGCAAGCGGACAGCAAGAGACCCAGTACTTC. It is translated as CATNTASGQQETQYF.

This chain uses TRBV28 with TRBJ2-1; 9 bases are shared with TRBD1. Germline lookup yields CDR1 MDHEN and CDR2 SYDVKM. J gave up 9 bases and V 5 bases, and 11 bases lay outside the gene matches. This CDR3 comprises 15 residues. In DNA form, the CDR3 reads TGTGCCAGCAGTAATCCGGGACAGGGTCGGCTTGAGCAGTTCTTC. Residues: CASSNPGQGRLEQFF.

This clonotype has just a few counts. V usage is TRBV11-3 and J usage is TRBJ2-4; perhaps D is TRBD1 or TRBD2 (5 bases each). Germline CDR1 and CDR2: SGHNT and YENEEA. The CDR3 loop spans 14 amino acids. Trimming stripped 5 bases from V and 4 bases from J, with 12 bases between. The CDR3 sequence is CASSPRDGKNIQYF. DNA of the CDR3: TGTGCCAGCAGCCCCCGGGACGGAAAAAACATTCAGTACTTC.

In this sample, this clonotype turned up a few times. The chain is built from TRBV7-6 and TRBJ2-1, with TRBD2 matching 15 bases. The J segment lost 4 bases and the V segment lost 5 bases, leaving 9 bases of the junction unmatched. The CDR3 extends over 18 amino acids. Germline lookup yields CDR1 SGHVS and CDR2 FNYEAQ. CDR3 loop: CASSPGLAGGPRYNEQFF. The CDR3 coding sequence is TGTGCCAGCAGCCCCGGACTAGCGGGGGGGCCCAGGTACAATGAGCAGTTCTTC. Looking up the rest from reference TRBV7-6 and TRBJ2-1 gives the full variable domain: GAGVSQSPRYKVTKRGQDVALRCDPISGHVSLYWYRQALGQGPEFLTYFNYEAQQDKSGLPNDRFSAERPEGSISTLTIQRTEQRDSAMYRCASSPGLAGGPRYNEQFFGPGTRLTVL.